Below, one T cell receptor beta chain is given with its context. Its antigen is undetermined. The sample belongs to a study of identical twins. Study-wide results and caveats: Alpha sequences out of frame and shared by twins had excess low generation probability. In cord blood, abundant beta clonotypes had fewer insertions; memory showed no trend. Twins shared beta out-of-frame sequences in excess, but this excess was weaker.

A template switching step contributed a universal primer site, while unique molecular identifiers were present in the cDNA. TCRdb processed the 5' RACE reads anew with MiXCR; each CDR3 protein has one entry. Here the sample spans 400,000 to 500,000 distinct CDR3 sequences, less than 20% being singletons. CDR1 MNHEY and CDR2 SVGEGT come from the germline V gene. CDR3 size: 14 residues. The trim removed 0 bases at V and 7 bases at J, leaving 6 bases unmatched. This sequence was found in a man in his forties or fifties in good health. The specimen was naive T cells sorted from blood. The chain employs TRBV6-2 or TRBV6-3 and TRBJ2-7; TRBD1 matches at 7 bases. CDR3 sequence reads: CASSYSKGAFEQYF. DNA for the CDR3: TGTGCCAGCAGTTACTCGAAGGGGGCATTTGAGCAGTACTTC.